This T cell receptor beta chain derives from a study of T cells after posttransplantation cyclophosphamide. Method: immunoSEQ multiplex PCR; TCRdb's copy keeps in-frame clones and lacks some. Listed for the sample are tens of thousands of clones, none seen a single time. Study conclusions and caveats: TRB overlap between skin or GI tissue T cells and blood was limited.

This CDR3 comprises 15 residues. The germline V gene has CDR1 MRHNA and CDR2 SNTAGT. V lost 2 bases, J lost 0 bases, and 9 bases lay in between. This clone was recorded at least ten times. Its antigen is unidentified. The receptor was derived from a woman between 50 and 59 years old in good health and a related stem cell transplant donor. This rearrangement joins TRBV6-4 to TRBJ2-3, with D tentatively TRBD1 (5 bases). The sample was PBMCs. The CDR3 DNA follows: TGTGCCAGCAGTGACGGGGCAGCTAGCACAGATACGCAGTATTTT. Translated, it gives CASSDGAASTDTQYF.